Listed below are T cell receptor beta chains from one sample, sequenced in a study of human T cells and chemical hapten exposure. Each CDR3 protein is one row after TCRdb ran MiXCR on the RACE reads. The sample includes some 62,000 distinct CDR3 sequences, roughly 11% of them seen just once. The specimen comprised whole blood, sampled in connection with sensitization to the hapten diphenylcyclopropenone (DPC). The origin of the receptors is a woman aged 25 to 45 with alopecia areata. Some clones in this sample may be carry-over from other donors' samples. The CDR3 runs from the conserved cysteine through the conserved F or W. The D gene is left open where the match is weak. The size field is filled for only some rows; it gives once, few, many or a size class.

TGTGCCAGCACGATAGGGGGCAGGGCGAACACTGAAGCTTTCTTT	CASTIGGRANTEAFF	TRBV12-3/TRBV12-4	.	TRBJ1-1	TRBD1
TGTGCCAGCAGCCACACCTTTGACGTTGATACGCAGTATTTT	CASSHTFDVDTQYF	TRBV7-9	.	TRBJ2-3	.
TGTGCCAGCAGCCCGATGAATAGCGGGAGGGAGCAGTTCTTC	CASSPMNSGREQFF	TRBV12-3/TRBV12-4	few	TRBJ2-1	TRBD2
TGTGCCAGTAAGGGTAAGAGGCTATCCTACAATGAGCAGTTCTTC	CASKGKRLSYNEQFF	TRBV19	few	TRBJ2-1	.
TGCAGCGCGGGCGGCGGGGCCTACGAGCAGTACTTC	CSAGGGAYEQYF	TRBV29-1	many	TRBJ2-7	.
TGTGCCTGGAGTGTCCGGGACAGGGGACGGGGGAACTATGGCTACACCTTC	CAWSVRDRGRGNYGYTF	TRBV30	few	TRBJ1-2	TRBD1
TGTGCCAGCAGCTTAGCGGGGGGAGATACGCAGTATTTT	CASSLAGGDTQYF	TRBV7-9	.	TRBJ2-3	.
TGTGCCAGCAGTTACTCCCGGAATAATGAAAAACTGTTTTTT	CASSYSRNNEKLFF	TRBV6-5	.	TRBJ1-4	.
TGTGCCAGCAGCCATGGACGACAGGGCAGTGAGACCCAGTACTTC	CASSHGRQGSETQYF	TRBV3-1	.	TRBJ2-5	TRBD1
TGTGCCAGCAGCCCCTCGCGAGGGGCCAACACCGGGGAGCTGTTTTTT	CASSPSRGANTGELFF	TRBV3-2	few	TRBJ2-2	.
TGTGCCAGCAGCCGAAGGGACAGTGGCAATGAGCAGTTCTTC	CASSRRDSGNEQFF	TRBV5-6	few	TRBJ2-1	TRBD1
TGTGCCAGCAGCCTAATCAGAGATAACTATGGCTACACCTTC	CASSLIRDNYGYTF	TRBV11-2	many	TRBJ1-2	.
TGTGCCAGCAGAAATCCGGGACAGGGAAGTTCACCCCTCCACTTT	CASRNPGQGSSPLHF	TRBV6-2/TRBV6-3	many	TRBJ1-6	TRBD1
TGTGCCAGCATTCCAGAGACTGGGGCCAACGTCCTGACTTTC	CASIPETGANVLTF	TRBV6-6	.	TRBJ2-6	.
TGTGCCAGCAGTTCGAATGAAAAACTGTTTTTT	CASSSNEKLFF	TRBV12-3/TRBV12-4	many	TRBJ1-4	.
TGTGCCAGCAGTGGGCAGGGGGAAGGCACTGAAGCTTTCTTT	CASSGQGEGTEAFF	TRBV25-1	.	TRBJ1-1	TRBD1
TGTGCCGGTCGGGGTAGTAATGAAAAACTGTTTTTT	CAGRGSNEKLFF	TRBV30	many	TRBJ1-4	.
TGCGCCAGCAGCCAGGGACAGCTCGAAGAGACCCAGTACTTC	CASSQGQLEETQYF	TRBV5-1	.	TRBJ2-5	TRBD1
TGTGCCAGCACAGGGTCGCGGGGCACAGATACGCAGTATTTT	CASTGSRGTDTQYF	TRBV6-1	many	TRBJ2-3	.
TGTGCCAGCAGCGTCCCCCCGGCACCTCAGTTCTTC	CASSVPPAPQFF	TRBV5-6	.	TRBJ2-1	.
TGTGCCAGCAGTCGTCAGGGACAGGGCAATTCACCCCTCCACTTT	CASSRQGQGNSPLHF	TRBV2	.	TRBJ1-6	TRBD1
TGTGCCAGCAGTTTAAGCAGGTTTGGTCTCCAGTACTTC	CASSLSRFGLQYF	TRBV12-3/TRBV12-4	.	TRBJ2-7	.
TGTGCCAGCAGCGCGGCGGGCGGACTAGCGCGAGAGACCCAGTACTTC	CASSAAGGLARETQYF	TRBV5-4	.	TRBJ2-5	TRBD2
TGTGCCAGTCGTTTCGGCAGGGGCCGCGGCTACACCTTC	CASRFGRGRGYTF	TRBV12-3/TRBV12-4	few	TRBJ1-2	.
TGTGCCAGCTCACCACCCGGGATAGCGGGACACAATGAGCAGTTCTTC	CASSPPGIAGHNEQFF	TRBV18	.	TRBJ2-1	TRBD2
TGTGCCAGCAGTCCAGGCGCAGCTAACACCGGGGAGCTGTTTTTT	CASSPGAANTGELFF	TRBV9	.	TRBJ2-2	.
TGTGCCATCAGTGAGTCTCTTCAGGGGCTTCAAGAGACCCAGTACTTC	CAISESLQGLQETQYF	TRBV10-3	many	TRBJ2-5	.
TGTGCCAGCAGCTCCACGTCGGGACGGGGATATGGCTACACCTTC	CASSSTSGRGYGYTF	TRBV7-2	few	TRBJ1-2	.
TGCAGTGCTAGAAAAGCGGGGACTAGCGGCACCGGGGAGCTGTTTTTT	CSARKAGTSGTGELFF	TRBV20-1	.	TRBJ2-2	TRBD2
TGCGCCAGCAGCTTGGGCCCGGCGGGGCTTGGGAACACTGAAGCTTTCTTT	CASSLGPAGLGNTEAFF	TRBV5-1	many	TRBJ1-1	.
TGTGCCAGTAGTATGGAAGGTAGCGGCTACACCTTC	CASSMEGSGYTF	TRBV19	.	TRBJ1-2	.
TGCAGCGCAACTAGCGGGAGGTACCAAGAGACCCAGTACTTC	CSATSGRYQETQYF	TRBV29-1	.	TRBJ2-5	TRBD2
TGTGCCAGCAGCCAAGGGGCTACCTCGTCCCAAGAGACCCAGTACTTC	CASSQGATSSQETQYF	TRBV4-2	many	TRBJ2-5	.
TGCAGTGCTCGGCGGGGACAGGGGTCCTACGAGCAGTACTTC	CSARRGQGSYEQYF	TRBV20-1	few	TRBJ2-7	TRBD1
TGTGCCAGCAGCTCCCTCGGGGGGGCGGCTACTAATTCACCCCTCCACTTT	CASSSLGGAATNSPLHF	TRBV11-2	many	TRBJ1-6	.
TGTGCCACCAGCCCGCACCAAGAGACCCAGTACTTC	CATSPHQETQYF	TRBV15	few	TRBJ2-5	.
TGTGCCAGCAGTCAAATCCGCGGGGACACTGAAGCTTTCTTT	CASSQIRGDTEAFF	TRBV11-2	many	TRBJ1-1	.
TGTGCCAGCAGTTTCCGGTTGAACACTGAAGCTTTCTTT	CASSFRLNTEAFF	TRBV12-3/TRBV12-4	few	TRBJ1-1	.
TGCAGTGCTAGAGATCCCGGAGGGCCGGCCTACGAGCAGTACTTC	CSARDPGGPAYEQYF	TRBV20-1	.	TRBJ2-7	.
TGCAGCCCGAACCTGGGACAAATCGGTGGCTACACCTTC	CSPNLGQIGGYTF	TRBV20-1	few	TRBJ1-2	.
TGTGCCAGCAGCTCCCCTGGCAATGAGCAGTTCTTC	CASSSPGNEQFF	TRBV3-1	.	TRBJ2-1	.
TGTGCCAGCAGATGGGCAGGGGGAACCTATGGCTACACCTTC	CASRWAGGTYGYTF	TRBV6-2/TRBV6-3	.	TRBJ1-2	TRBD1
TGCGCCAGCAGCCAAGATCTGGCGGGGGGAAGGGAGACCCAGTACTTC	CASSQDLAGGRETQYF	TRBV4-1	.	TRBJ2-5	TRBD2
TGTGCCAGCAGCGTAGCTGTGGGGGACGTCACAGATACGCAGTATTTT	CASSVAVGDVTDTQYF	TRBV9	few	TRBJ2-3	.
TGCAGTGCTAATCTAGCGGGGGGGCCGGATACGCAGTATTTT	CSANLAGGPDTQYF	TRBV20-1	few	TRBJ2-3	TRBD2
TGCAGCGTTGAGTTCCCCCCCCGGGATGAGCAGTTCTTC	CSVEFPPRDEQFF	TRBV29-1	many	TRBJ2-1	.
TGTGCCAGCAGCTTAGAAACAGGGCGGGTGAACACTGAAGCTTTCTTT	CASSLETGRVNTEAFF	TRBV7-8	many	TRBJ1-1	.
TGTGCCAGCAGTCGTAGCACTGAAGCTTTCTTT	CASSRSTEAFF	TRBV6-5	many	TRBJ1-1	.
TGCAGTGCTAGCGACAGGTGGGCCTCTGGAAACACCATATATTTT	CSASDRWASGNTIYF	TRBV20-1	many	TRBJ1-3	.
TGTGCCAGCAGCTTAGCGGGAAGGACAGGGCCGTACAATGAGCAGTTCTTC	CASSLAGRTGPYNEQFF	TRBV7-8	.	TRBJ2-1	TRBD1
TGTGCCAGCAGCTTAATAACGGGGGTTGGGAATTCACCCCTCCACTTT	CASSLITGVGNSPLHF	TRBV11-2	few	TRBJ1-6	.
TGTGCCAGCTCACAGGGGACAGGCCCCTTGTCTGGCTACACCTTC	CASSQGTGPLSGYTF	TRBV18	few	TRBJ1-2	TRBD1
TGTGCCAGCAGTCCTTTATTTCGGACAGAAGCTTTCTTT	CASSPLFRTEAFF	TRBV27	many	TRBJ1-1	.
TGCAGTGCTTTTGGACTAGCGGGATCCTACGAGCAGTACTTC	CSAFGLAGSYEQYF	TRBV20-1	few	TRBJ2-7	TRBD2
TGCAGTGCTAGGACAGGGGGCCCCACAGATACGCAGTATTTT	CSARTGGPTDTQYF	TRBV20-1	many	TRBJ2-3	TRBD1
TGTGCCAGCTCACCACCGGGACAGTATGGTGAAAAACTGTTTTTT	CASSPPGQYGEKLFF	TRBV18	few	TRBJ1-4	TRBD1
TGTGCCAGTAGTATTGGCGGGGATCCCTACGAGCAGTACTTC	CASSIGGDPYEQYF	TRBV19	.	TRBJ2-7	.